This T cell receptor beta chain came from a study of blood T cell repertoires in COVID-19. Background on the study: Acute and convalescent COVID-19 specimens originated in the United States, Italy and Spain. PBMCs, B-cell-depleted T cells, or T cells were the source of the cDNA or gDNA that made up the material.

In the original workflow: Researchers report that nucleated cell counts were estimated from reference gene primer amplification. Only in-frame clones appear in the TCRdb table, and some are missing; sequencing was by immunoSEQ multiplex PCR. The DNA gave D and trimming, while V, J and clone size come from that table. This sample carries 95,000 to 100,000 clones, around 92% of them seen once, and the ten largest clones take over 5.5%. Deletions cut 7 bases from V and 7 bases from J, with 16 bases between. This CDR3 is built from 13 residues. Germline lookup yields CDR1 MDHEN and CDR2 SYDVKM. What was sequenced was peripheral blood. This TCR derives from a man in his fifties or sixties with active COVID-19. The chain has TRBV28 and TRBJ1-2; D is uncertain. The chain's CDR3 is CASTQHGERGYTF. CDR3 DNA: TGTGCCAGCACCCAACACGGGGAGCGTGGCTACACCTTC.